The clone carrying this T cell receptor (beta chain) was seen at least ten times. The data originate from a study of T-cell memory formation after mild COVID-19. The overall study: Largely donor-specific sequence clusters came from two donors.

This CDR3 has 13 residues. Trimming removed 5 bases from V and 0 bases from J, with 7 bases in between. Germline CDR1 SEHNR, CDR2 FQNEAQ (reference sequence). TCRdb independently ran MiXCR on the 5' RACE reads; one entry per CDR3 protein. The data contain around 390,000 distinct CDR3 sequences, 15% to 20% of them singletons. The sequencing input was PBMCs or a T cell subset sorted from them (not recorded which). This chain joins TRBV7-9 and TRBJ1-1; the D is unclear. This TCR was sampled from a man aged 18 to 35 who had mild COVID-19 (a few samples of this study predate the infection). Cell type and time point are not known. The CDR3 nucleotides are TGTGCCAGCAGCGCTCAGATGAACACTGAAGCTTTCTTT. This codes for CASSAQMNTEAFF.